This record concerns one T cell receptor beta chain sequence. No antigen is known for it. This cohort consisted of healthy bone marrow donors. When sampled, the donors appeared nominally healthy, though they likely had unrecorded immune exposures. The sample belongs to a study of cytomegalovirus exposure and HLA in healthy donors. Study-level results: A list of more than 150 TCR beta chains associated with cytomegalovirus was given. Of the V segments, some could not be distinguished, including TRBV6-2 and TRBV6-3, and were excluded.

Primers: 60 Vbeta forward and 13 Jbeta reverse. Clones were read by immunoSEQ multiplex PCR, and TCRdb kept only the in-frame ones, dropping some. The table includes 90,000 to 150,000 clones, 70% to 80% detected once. Germline V gives CDR1 KGHSH, CDR2 LQKENI. The V gene lost 4 bases and the J gene lost 1 base, with 19 bases spanning the gap. The CDR3 has 17 amino acids. This sequence originates from a man over 45 in good health and CMV-seropositive. The sample taken for sequencing was PBMCs. This chain uses TRBV18 with TRBJ1-2, with a possible D match to TRBD1 (6 bases). This chain's CDR3 is CASSQDPTGPINYGYTF. For the CDR3, the DNA is TGTGCCAGCTCACAAGACCCGACAGGACCTATTAACTATGGCTACACCTTC.